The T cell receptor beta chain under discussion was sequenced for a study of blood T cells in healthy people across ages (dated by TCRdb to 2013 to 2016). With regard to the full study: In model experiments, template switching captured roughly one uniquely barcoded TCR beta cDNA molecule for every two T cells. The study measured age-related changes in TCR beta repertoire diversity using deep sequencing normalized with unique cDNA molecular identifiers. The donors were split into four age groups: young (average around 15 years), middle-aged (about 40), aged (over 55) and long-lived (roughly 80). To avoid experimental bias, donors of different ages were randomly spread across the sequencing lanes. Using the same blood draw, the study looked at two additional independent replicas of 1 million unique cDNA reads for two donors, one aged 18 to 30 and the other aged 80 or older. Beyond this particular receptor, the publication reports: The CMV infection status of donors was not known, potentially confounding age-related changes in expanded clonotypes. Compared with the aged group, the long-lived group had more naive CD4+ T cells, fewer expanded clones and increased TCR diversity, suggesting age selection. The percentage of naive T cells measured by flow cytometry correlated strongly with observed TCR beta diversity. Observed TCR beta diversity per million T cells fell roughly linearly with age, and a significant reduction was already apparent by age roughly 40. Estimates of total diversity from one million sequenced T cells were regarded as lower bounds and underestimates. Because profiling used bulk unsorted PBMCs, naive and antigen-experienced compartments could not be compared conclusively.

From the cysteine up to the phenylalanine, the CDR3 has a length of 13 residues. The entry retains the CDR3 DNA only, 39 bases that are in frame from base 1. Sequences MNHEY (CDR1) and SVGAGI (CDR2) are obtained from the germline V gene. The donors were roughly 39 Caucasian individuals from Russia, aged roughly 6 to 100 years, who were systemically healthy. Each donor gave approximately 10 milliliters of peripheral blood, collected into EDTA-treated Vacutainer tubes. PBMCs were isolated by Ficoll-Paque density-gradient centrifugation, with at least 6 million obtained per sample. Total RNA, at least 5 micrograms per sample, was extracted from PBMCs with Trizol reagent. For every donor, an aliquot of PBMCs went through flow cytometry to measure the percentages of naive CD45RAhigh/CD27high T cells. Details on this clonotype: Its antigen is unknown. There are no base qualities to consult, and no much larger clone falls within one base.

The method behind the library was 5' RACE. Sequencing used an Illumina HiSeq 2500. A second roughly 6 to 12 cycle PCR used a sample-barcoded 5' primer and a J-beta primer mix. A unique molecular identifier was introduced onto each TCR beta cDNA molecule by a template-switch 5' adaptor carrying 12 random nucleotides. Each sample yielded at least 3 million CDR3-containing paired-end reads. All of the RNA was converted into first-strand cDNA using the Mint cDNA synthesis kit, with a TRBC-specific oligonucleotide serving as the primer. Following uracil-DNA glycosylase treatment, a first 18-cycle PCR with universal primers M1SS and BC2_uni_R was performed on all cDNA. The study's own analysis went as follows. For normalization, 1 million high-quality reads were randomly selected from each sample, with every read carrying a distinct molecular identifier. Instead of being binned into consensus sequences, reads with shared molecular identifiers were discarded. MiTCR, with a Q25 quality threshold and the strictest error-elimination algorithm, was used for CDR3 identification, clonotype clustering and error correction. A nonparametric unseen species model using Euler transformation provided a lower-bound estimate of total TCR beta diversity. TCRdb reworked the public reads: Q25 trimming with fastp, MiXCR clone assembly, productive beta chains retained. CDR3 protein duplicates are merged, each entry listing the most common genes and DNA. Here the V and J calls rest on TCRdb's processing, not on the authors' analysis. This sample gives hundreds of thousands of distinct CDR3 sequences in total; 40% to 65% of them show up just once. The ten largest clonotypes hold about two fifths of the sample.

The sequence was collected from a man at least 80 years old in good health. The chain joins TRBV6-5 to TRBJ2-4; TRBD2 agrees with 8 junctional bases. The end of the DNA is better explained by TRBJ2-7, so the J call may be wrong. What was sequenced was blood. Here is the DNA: TGTGCCAGCAGCCTCGGGGGGGGAAACGAGCAGTACTTC. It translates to CASSLGGGNEQYF.